Only a few counts were recorded for the clone carrying this TCR beta chain. This sample is drawn from a study of blood T cells in healthy people across ages. Study-wide context: Per two T cells, template switching captured roughly one barcoded beta molecule.

The CDR3 is 13 amino acids. The V gene lost 5 bases and the J gene lost 2 bases, with 10 bases spanning the gap. In germline, CDR1 is SQVTM, CDR2 ANQGSEA. Sample-barcoded 5' priming and a J-beta primer mix drove a second PCR of roughly 7 to 11 cycles. TCRdb re-called the 5' RACE reads through MiXCR, storing one row per CDR3 protein. The sample records about 720,000 distinct CDR3 sequences, 20% to 25% being singletons. The specimen was blood. This TCR was recovered from a man between 65 and 85 years old in good health. V usage is TRBV29-1 and J usage is TRBJ1-3; D not certain. The CDR3 coding sequence is TGCAGCGTTTTGAACCATCCTGGAAACACCATATATTTT. Protein: CSVLNHPGNTIYF. The full variable domain, completed using reference TRBV29-1 and TRBJ1-3, is SAVISQKPSRDICQRGTSLTIQCQVDSQVTMMFWYRQQPGQSLTLIATANQGSEATYESGFVIDKFPISRPNLTFSTLTVSNMSPEDSSIYLCSVLNHPGNTIYFGEGSWLTVV.